The present entry profiles one T cell receptor beta chain with its context. Its matching antigen is unknown. Pooling was applied to second doses at about 4 or about 12 weeks. Losses at the gene ends were 1 base for V and 0 bases for J; bases not matched to a gene: 7. Germline lookup yields CDR1 LGHDT and CDR2 YNNKEL (reference sequence). The CDR3 totals 18 residues. The source of the sample is a study of T cell responses to AZD1222 COVID-19 vaccine. Findings and limits, study-wide: Rises in breadth and depth of Spike-specific TCRs came after two AZD1222 doses. Only a handful of individuals given AZD1222 were seropositive at baseline. Mostly white British, mostly female donors; authors suggested clonal diversity may be underestimated.

Some clones are missing from TCRdb's copy, which holds only in-frame ones; the method was immunoSEQ multiplex PCR. Of fewer than 120,000 clones in the sample, 92% were seen once. The receptor was isolated from an adult who received the AZD1222 COVID-19 vaccine. This chain joins TRBV3-1 (or the pseudogene TRBV3-2) and TRBJ2-4; 9 bases align to TRBD2. The material sequenced was peripheral blood, taken 28 days after the second AZD1222 dose. The CDR3 DNA follows: TGTGCCAGCAGCCAAGGCTTAGCGGGGGTTCTAGCCAAAAACATTCAGTACTTC. This encodes CASSQGLAGVLAKNIQYF.